This TCR beta chain stems from a study of cytomegalovirus exposure and HLA in healthy donors. About the study: Sequencing of roughly 180 million T cells in an earlier analysis found 100 million to 140 million unique TCR beta sequences.

Primers: 60 Vbeta forward and 13 Jbeta reverse. The assay was immunoSEQ multiplex PCR, and TCRdb's table has in-frame clones only and misses some. The sample includes around 67,000 clones, roughly 74% of them seen just once. A remark on this clone: No antigen is known for it.

CDR3 size: 15 residues. Germline-derived CDR1 and CDR2 are KGHSH and LQKENI. The V end was cut by 5 bases, the J end by 2 bases, with 15 bases between. Study conclusions and caveats: With DRB1 most and HLA-C fewest, TCR association rates differed between HLA loci in a later analysis. Presence/absence analysis assumed near-uniform sequencing depth across donors. The productive fraction for most TCR beta V segments was about 90% or about 30% in an earlier analysis.

This receptor was obtained from a young man in good health and CMV-seropositive. The sample consisted of PBMCs. The rearrangement links TRBV18 to TRBJ2-5; D is perhaps TRBD1 (7 bases). DNA of the CDR3: TGTGCCAGCTCAAAAATCCAGGGGGGACAAGAGACCCAGTACTTC. Translated, it gives CASSKIQGGQETQYF.